The entry below describes one T cell receptor (beta chain). Its target is not known. The data originate from a study of cytomegalovirus exposure and HLA in healthy donors. Study-wide findings and caveats: Most sequenced TCRs were rare (though some public TCRs occurred in many donors).

Assay: immunoSEQ multiplex PCR; the TCRdb copy retains only in-frame clones and omits some. The profile shows about 98,000 clones, more than 85% of them singletons. The V gene's germline CDR1 is LGHNA and CDR2 YSLEER. This CDR3 is built from 17 residues. Germline trimming cut 1 base from V and 3 bases from J; bases unmatched to any gene: 8. The receptor comes from a man aged 18 to 30 in good health and CMV-seropositive. The chain recombines TRBV4-3 with TRBJ2-2, with 7 positions matching TRBD1. Sample: PBMCs. The CDR3 region is CASSQGPIGQDTGELFF. The CDR3 bases are TGCGCCAGCAGCCAAGGGCCTATAGGACAGGACACCGGGGAGCTGTTTTTT.